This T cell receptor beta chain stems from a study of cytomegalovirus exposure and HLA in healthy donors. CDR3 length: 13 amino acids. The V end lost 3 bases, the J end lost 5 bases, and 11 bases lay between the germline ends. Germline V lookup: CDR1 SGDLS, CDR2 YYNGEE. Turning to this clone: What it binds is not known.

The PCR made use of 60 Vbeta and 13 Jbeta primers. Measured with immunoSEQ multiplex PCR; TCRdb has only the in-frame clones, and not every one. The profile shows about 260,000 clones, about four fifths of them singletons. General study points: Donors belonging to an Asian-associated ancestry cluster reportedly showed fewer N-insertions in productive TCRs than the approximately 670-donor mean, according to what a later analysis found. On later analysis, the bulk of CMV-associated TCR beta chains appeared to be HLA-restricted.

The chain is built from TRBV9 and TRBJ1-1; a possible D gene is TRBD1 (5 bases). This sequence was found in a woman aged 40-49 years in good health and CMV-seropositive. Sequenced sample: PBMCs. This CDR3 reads CASSAPGGTEAFF. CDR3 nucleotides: TGTGCCAGCAGCGCCCCGGGGGGGACTGAAGCTTTCTTT. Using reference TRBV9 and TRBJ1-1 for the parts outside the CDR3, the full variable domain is DSGVTQTPKHLITATGQRVTLRCSPRSGDLSVYWYQQSLDQGLQFLIQYYNGEERAKGNILERFSAQQFPDLHSELNLSSLELGDSALYFCASSAPGGTEAFFGQGTRLTVV.